This T cell receptor (beta chain) emerged from a study of Graves' ophthalmopathy and Graves' hyperthyroidism. Findings and caveats of the study: Ophthalmopathy progression cases were predicted by the model with roughly 64% sensitivity and 72.22% specificity.

CDR1 and CDR2 from the germline V gene are SGHDN and FVKESK. This CDR3 comprises 13 residues. V was shortened by 4 bases and J by 2 bases, with 8 bases between the two germline ends. This clonotype was detected many times. Its antigen is not identified. Someone took the PBMCs out of more than 9 ml of fresh peripheral blood. Using RNA transcripts, the TCR beta CDR3 regions were amplified. First-round RT-PCR employed HTBI primers, with a second-round multiplex PCR after it. TCRdb reprocessed the multiplex PCR reads with MiXCR, giving one entry per CDR3 protein. The sample includes around 600,000 distinct CDR3 sequences, about 41% seen only once; the top ten take around 3%.

The sequence was collected from an adult man with Graves' ophthalmopathy. Sequences were obtained from peripheral blood. The chain uses TRBV14 and TRBJ1-1; D is unresolved. For the CDR3, the DNA is TGTGCCAGCAGCCTTATGGTTAACACTGAAGCTTTCTTT. Its translation is CASSLMVNTEAFF.